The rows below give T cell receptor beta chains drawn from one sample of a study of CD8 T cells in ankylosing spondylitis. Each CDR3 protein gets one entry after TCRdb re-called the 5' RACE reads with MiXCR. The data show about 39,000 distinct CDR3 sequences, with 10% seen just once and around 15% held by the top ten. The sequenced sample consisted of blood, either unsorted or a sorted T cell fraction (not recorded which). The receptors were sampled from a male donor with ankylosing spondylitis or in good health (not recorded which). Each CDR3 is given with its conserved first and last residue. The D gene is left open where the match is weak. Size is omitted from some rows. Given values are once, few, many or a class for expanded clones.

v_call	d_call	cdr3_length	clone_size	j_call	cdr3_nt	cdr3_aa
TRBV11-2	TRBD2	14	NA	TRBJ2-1	TGTGCCAGCAGCGCCGTCGTGGGGGGGAATGAGCAGTTCTTC	CASSAVVGGNEQFF
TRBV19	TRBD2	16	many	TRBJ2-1	TGTGCCAGTAGTACCCGGACTAGCGGGAGTCCCTATGAGCAGTTCTTC	CASSTRTSGSPYEQFF
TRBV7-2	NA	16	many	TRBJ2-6	TGTGCCAGCGGATCGGGAGTATACTCTGGGGCCAACGTCCTGACTTTC	CASGSGVYSGANVLTF
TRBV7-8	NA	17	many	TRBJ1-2	TGTGCCAGCAGCTTATCAGCTCGGGGGGGCCGGAACTATGGCTACACCTTC	CASSLSARGGRNYGYTF
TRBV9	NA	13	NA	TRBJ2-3	TGTGCCAGCAGCGCTAGGGCCACAGATACGCAGTATTTT	CASSARATDTQYF
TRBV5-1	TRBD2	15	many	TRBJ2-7	TGCGCCAGCAGCTCGGGAGGGACGGCCCTTAACGAGCAGTACTTC	CASSSGGTALNEQYF
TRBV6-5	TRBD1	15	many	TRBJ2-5	TGTGCCAGCAGTTACGGGACAGGGGTTTTAGAGACCCAGTACTTC	CASSYGTGVLETQYF
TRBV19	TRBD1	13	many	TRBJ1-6	TGTGCCAGTAAGGGGGCGAATAATTCACCCCTCCACTTT	CASKGANNSPLHF
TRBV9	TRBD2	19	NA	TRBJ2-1	TGTGCCAGCAGCGTAGAATCAGGGTACAGCGGGAGGGCGTTGAATGAGCAGTTCTTC	CASSVESGYSGRALNEQFF
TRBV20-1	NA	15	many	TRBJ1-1	TGCAGTGCTTACACCTCACAGGGTCTGAACACTGAAGCTTTCTTT	CSAYTSQGLNTEAFF
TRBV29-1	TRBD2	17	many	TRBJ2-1	TGCAGCGTGGCGGGACTAGCGGGAGAAGTTAGCGACAATGAGCAGTTCTTC	CSVAGLAGEVSDNEQFF
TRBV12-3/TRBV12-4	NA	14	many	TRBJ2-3	TGTGCCAGCAGTTCCTCACTTGGGGGAGATACGCAGTATTTT	CASSSSLGGDTQYF
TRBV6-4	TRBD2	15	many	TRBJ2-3	TGTGCCAGCAGTGTCGACGGGAGGGTCACAGATACGCAGTATTTT	CASSVDGRVTDTQYF
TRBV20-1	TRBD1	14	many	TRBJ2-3	TGCAGTGCTGGGACAGGCATCCGCACAGATACGCAGTATTTT	CSAGTGIRTDTQYF
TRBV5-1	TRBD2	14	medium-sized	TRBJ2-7	TGCGCCAGCAGCTTTCTAGCGGGGATACCAGAGCAGTACTTC	CASSFLAGIPEQYF
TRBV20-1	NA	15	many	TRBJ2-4	TGCAGTGCCTTAGACCAAACAGGGCTGCGGAACATTCAGTACTTC	CSALDQTGLRNIQYF
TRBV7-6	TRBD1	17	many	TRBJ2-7	TGTGCCAGCAGCTTAGAACCCCGGACAGGGGACTCGTACGAGCAGTACTTC	CASSLEPRTGDSYEQYF
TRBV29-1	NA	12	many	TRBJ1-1	TGCAGCGTTGGGGATCGGAACACTGAAGCTTTCTTT	CSVGDRNTEAFF
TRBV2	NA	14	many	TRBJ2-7	TGTGCCAGCAGTGAATTTGGACAGCTCTACGAGCAGTACTTC	CASSEFGQLYEQYF
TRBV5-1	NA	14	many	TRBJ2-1	TGCGCCAGCAGCCCGTTGCCTGAATACAATGAGCAGTTCTTC	CASSPLPEYNEQFF
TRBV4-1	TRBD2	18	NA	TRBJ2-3	TGCGCCAGCAGCCCGACTAGCGGGAGAGGGGGGAGGACAGATACGCAGTATTTT	CASSPTSGRGGRTDTQYF
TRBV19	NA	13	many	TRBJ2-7	TGTGCCAGTAGTATCAAGCTGAGCTACGAGCAGTACTTC	CASSIKLSYEQYF
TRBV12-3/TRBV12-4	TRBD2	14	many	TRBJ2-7	TGTGCCAGCAATTCCGGGACTAGCGCCTCCGAGCAGTACTTC	CASNSGTSASEQYF
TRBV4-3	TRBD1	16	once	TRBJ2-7	TGCGCCAGCAGCCAAGATCTGGGACAGCCCGCCTACGAGCAGTACTTC	CASSQDLGQPAYEQYF
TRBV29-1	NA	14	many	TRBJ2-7	TGCAGCGTTGGTTTGAGGCAGGGCTTCGTCGAGCAGTACTTC	CSVGLRQGFVEQYF
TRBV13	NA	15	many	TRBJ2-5	TGTGCCAGCAGCTACAGACAGGGGAGGGGAGAGACCCAGTACTTC	CASSYRQGRGETQYF
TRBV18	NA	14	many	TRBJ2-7	TGTGCCAGCTCACCATTGGTACAGGGCTACGAGCAGTACTTC	CASSPLVQGYEQYF
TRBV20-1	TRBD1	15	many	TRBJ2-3	TGCAGTGCTGGAACAGGGGTCGTAGACACAGATACGCAGTATTTT	CSAGTGVVDTDTQYF
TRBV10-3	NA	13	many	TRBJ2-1	TGTGCCATTCGAGGAACCTCCTACAATGAGCAGTTCTTC	CAIRGTSYNEQFF
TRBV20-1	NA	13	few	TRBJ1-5	TGCAGTGCTAGACCGGACGGCAATCAGCCCCAGCATTTT	CSARPDGNQPQHF
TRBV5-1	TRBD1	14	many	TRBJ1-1	TGCGCCAGCAGTCGAACCAGACAGGGGACTGAAGCTTTCTTT	CASSRTRQGTEAFF
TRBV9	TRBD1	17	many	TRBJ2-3	TGTGCCAGCAGCGTAACGGGTCGGACAGGGAGCACAGATACGCAGTATTTT	CASSVTGRTGSTDTQYF
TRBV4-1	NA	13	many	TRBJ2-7	TGCGCCAGCAGCGGGGGTACCCCCTACGAGCAGTACTTC	CASSGGTPYEQYF
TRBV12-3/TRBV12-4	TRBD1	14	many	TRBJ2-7	TGTGCCAGCAGTCCGGGGACAGGGGGGTACGAGCAGTACTTC	CASSPGTGGYEQYF
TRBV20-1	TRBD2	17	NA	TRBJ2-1	TGCAGTGCGCCCGGGACTAGCGGGAGTAAGTCCCACAATGAGCAGTTCTTC	CSAPGTSGSKSHNEQFF
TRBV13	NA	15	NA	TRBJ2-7	TGTGCCAGCAGCTTAATTGAGGATTTTCGCTACGAGCAGTACTTC	CASSLIEDFRYEQYF
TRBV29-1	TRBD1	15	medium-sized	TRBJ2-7	TGCAGCGTCACCCCCGGGACAGGGGGCTCCTACGAGCAGTACTTC	CSVTPGTGGSYEQYF
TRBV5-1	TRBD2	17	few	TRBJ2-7	TGCGCCAGCAGCTTGGGGACTAGCGGGAGCCGCACCTACGAGCAGTACTTC	CASSLGTSGSRTYEQYF
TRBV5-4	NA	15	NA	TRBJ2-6	TGTGCCAGCAGCTTGGATCGCTCTGGGGCCAACGTCCTGACTTTC	CASSLDRSGANVLTF
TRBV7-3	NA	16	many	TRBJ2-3	TGTGCCAGCAGCCCCTACCCCGTCCCCGGAATGGATACGCAGTATTTT	CASSPYPVPGMDTQYF
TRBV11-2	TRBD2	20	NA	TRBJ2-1	TGTGCCAGCAGCTTCTGGGGTACGTCTAGCGGTTCCAGCTCCTACAATGAGCAGTTCTTC	CASSFWGTSSGSSSYNEQFF
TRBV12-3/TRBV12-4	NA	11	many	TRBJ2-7	TGTGCCAGCAGTGGTGGGGTCGAGCAGTACTTC	CASSGGVEQYF
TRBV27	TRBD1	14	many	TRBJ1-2	TGTGCCAGCAGTGCCAGGGGGGTTAACTATGGCTACACCTTC	CASSARGVNYGYTF
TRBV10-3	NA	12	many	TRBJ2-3	TGTGCCATGGGCCGAAACACAGATACGCAGTATTTT	CAMGRNTDTQYF
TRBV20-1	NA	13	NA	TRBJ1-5	TGCAGTGCTTCCCGGGCCGCCAATCAGCCCCAGCATTTT	CSASRAANQPQHF
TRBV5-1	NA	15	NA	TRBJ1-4	TGCGCCAGCAGCTTTCTGGGCTTTACTAATGAAAAACTGTTTTTT	CASSFLGFTNEKLFF
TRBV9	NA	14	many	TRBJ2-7	TGTGCCAGCAGCGTAGGTGTGGGAGACTACGAGCAGTACTTC	CASSVGVGDYEQYF
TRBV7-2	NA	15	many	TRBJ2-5	TGTGCCAGCGGCCGGGACATATTGCGAGAAGAGACCCAGTACTTC	CASGRDILREETQYF
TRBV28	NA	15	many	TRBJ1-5	TGTGCCAGCAGTTTTCCCGGGACACTTAATCAGCCCCAGCATTTT	CASSFPGTLNQPQHF
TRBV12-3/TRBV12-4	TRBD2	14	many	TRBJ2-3	TGTGCCAGCAGCGCGAGCGGGAGGGCAGATACGCAGTATTTT	CASSASGRADTQYF
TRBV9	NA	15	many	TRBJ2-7	TGTGCCAGCAGCGTAGAGGCCAGCCTCTCCTACGAGCAGTACTTC	CASSVEASLSYEQYF
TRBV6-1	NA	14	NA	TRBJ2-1	TGTGCCAGCCGAGTGGGGAGCTCCTACAATGAGCAGTTCTTC	CASRVGSSYNEQFF